The 16 T cell receptor beta chains below all came from one sample that was sequenced in a study of cytotoxic CD8 clonotypes in ibrutinib-treated CLL (dated by TCRdb to the early 2020s). Library preparation was by the immunoSEQ multiplex PCR assay. TCRdb carries this immuneACCESS record with in-frame sequences only. Its versions omit some clonotypes, under half of them owing to an unresolved V gene in the studies checked, with the rest unexplained. Across this sample there are more than 150,000 clones, with about 72% seen only once. The ten largest clones capture roughly 13% of the sample. This specimen's time point label, per the study, means: 20 to 30 months on ibrutinib. The sample was PBMCs, taken after 24 months of ibrutinib treatment. All receptors derive from a human donor with chronic lymphocytic leukemia.

Concerning this clone itself: The junction and the germline gene differ at one end; a read error may be behind it. V usage is TRBV29-1 and J usage is TRBJ2-3; no clear D gene. This CDR3 contains 11 residues. Looked up from germline, CDR1 is SQVTM and CDR2 is ANQGSEA. The CDR3 reads CSAEWGDTQYF. CDR3 DNA sequence: TGCAGCGCTGAATGGGGAGATACGCAGTATTTT.

This chain joins TRBV5-5 and TRBJ1-1; D unresolved. V lost 1 base and J lost 2, with 15 bases in between. From germline, CDR1 is SGHKS and CDR2 YYEKEE (reference sequence). The length of the CDR3 is 16 residues. CDR3 amino acids: CASSLLAGSSNTEAFF. Here the CDR3 DNA reads TGTGCCAGCAGCTTGTTGGCGGGGTCTAGTAACACTGAAGCTTTCTTT.

This rearrangement joins TRBV5-4 to TRBJ2-3; D possibly corresponds to TRBD2 (5 bases). CDR1 and CDR2 (germline): SGHNT, YYREEE (reference sequence). V shed 4 bases and J shed 2 bases, with 17 bases lying between them. The CDR3 has 16 amino acids. This chain's CDR3 is CASSPHRGGYTDTQYF. The CDR3 bases are TGTGCCAGCAGCCCCCATCGTGGCGGGTACACAGATACGCAGTATTTT.

This sequence joins TRBV2 and TRBJ1-5; D gene ambiguous. The CDR3 is 15 amino acids. CDR1 is SNHLY, CDR2 FYNNEI, per germline. Trimming removed 0 bases at V and 3 bases at J, with 9 bases between. CDR3 residues: CASSEALWVNQPQHF. The CDR3 DNA reads as TGTGCCAGCAGTGAAGCGCTGTGGGTCAATCAGCCCCAGCATTTT.

The chain carries TRBV7-9 and TRBJ2-2; 7 bases fit TRBD1. This CDR3 is built from 16 residues. Trimming took 5 bases from V and 13 from J; bases not matched to a gene: 19. Germline CDR1 is SEHNR and CDR2 is FQNEAQ (reference sequence). In nucleotides, the CDR3 is TGTGCCAGCAGCGACAGACAGGGAGCAGGAAATCGACGGCTGTTTTTT. This sequence encodes CASSDRQGAGNRRLFF.

J is TRBJ2-5 and V is TRBV6-1; D not certain. Germline V CDR1 and CDR2: MNHNS, SASEGT. The CDR3 loop spans 15 amino acids. With 7 bases removed from V and 1 base from J, the gap between germline ends came to 16 bases. CDR3 in amino acids: CASKYHLIPQETQYF. The CDR3 region has the DNA TGTGCCAGCAAGTACCACCTTATACCCCAAGAGACCCAGTACTTC.

The rearrangement uses TRBV9 and TRBJ2-5; D remains unclear. The germline V gene has CDR1 SGDLS and CDR2 YYNGEE. V was shortened by 0 bases and J by 4 bases, with 13 bases between the two germline ends. The length of the CDR3 is 15 residues. The chain's CDR3 is CASSVGVGFLETQYF. The CDR3 bases are TGTGCCAGCAGCGTAGGGGTAGGTTTTCTAGAGACCCAGTACTTC.

The V and J genes are TRBV4-2 and TRBJ1-1; D gene ambiguous. The germline gives CDR1 LGHNA, CDR2 YNFKEQ. Trimming stripped 3 bases from V and 11 bases from J, with 1 base between. This CDR3 has 8 amino acids. The CDR3 is CASSQAFF. DNA for the CDR3: TGTGCCAGCAGCCAGGCTTTCTTT.

This clone has more than one count but fewer than ten. The V call is TRBV10-3, the J call TRBJ2-1, with D perhaps TRBD2 (6 bases). The CDR3 length is 15 residues. Trimming left V 4 bases short and J 10 bases short, with 20 bases between. Germline assignment: CDR1 ENHRY and CDR2 SYGVKD. The CDR3 DNA sequence: TGTGCCATCAGTGGACTCTCGGGGGATTCCTCGGAGCAGTTCTTC. The encoded protein is CAISGLSGDSSEQFF.

The chain uses TRBV5-1 and TRBJ1-1; D call uncertain. Between the trimmed V and J ends, which lost 0 bases and 0 bases, there was a span of 9 bases. CDR1 and CDR2 from the germline V gene are SGHRS and YFSETQ. The CDR3 runs to 15 residues. The CDR3 is CASSLAGDLNTEAFF. The CDR3 region has the DNA TGCGCCAGCAGCTTGGCCGGGGATTTGAACACTGAAGCTTTCTTT.

The chain couples TRBV19 to TRBJ2-6, with a possible D match to TRBD2 (6 bases). Germline assignment: CDR1 LNHDA and CDR2 SQIVND (reference sequence). V dropped 5 bases and J dropped 0 bases, with 8 bases sitting between them. The CDR3 covers 15 residues. The CDR3 DNA reads TGTGCCAGTAGTTTGGGGGGCTCTGGGGCCAACGTCCTGACTTTC. Translation: CASSLGGSGANVLTF.

The chain carries TRBV30 and TRBJ2-1; D uncertain. Germline values: CDR1 GTSNPN, CDR2 SVGIG (reference sequence). The CDR3 spans 11 residues. Trimming removed 1 base at V and 12 bases at J, with 10 bases between. The CDR3 nucleotides are TGTGCCTGGAGTGAAAACTGGGGGCAGTTCTTC. Translation gives CAWSENWGQFF.

The chain uses TRBV27 and TRBJ2-3, with D maybe TRBD2 (6 bases). V lost 5 bases and J 4 bases, leaving 16 bases between the germline ends. The CDR3 has 15 residues. In germline, CDR1 is MNHEY, CDR2 SMNVEV (reference sequence). The CDR3, as DNA: TGTGCCAGCAGTCCAACACGGGGGAGCGCAGATACGCAGTATTTT. It yields the protein CASSPTRGSADTQYF.

V and J are TRBV27 and TRBJ2-2, with D perhaps matching TRBD2 (6 bases). Germline-derived CDR1 and CDR2 are MNHEY and SMNVEV (reference sequence). V dropped 3 bases and J dropped 4 bases, with 12 bases sitting between them. The CDR3 covers 15 residues. CDR3 coding DNA: TGTGCCAGCAGTTTTGACGGGAGAGTCACCGGGGAGCTGTTTTTT. Its protein product is CASSFDGRVTGELFF.

The chain is built from TRBV4-3 and TRBJ2-7; unclear D gene. Trimming shortened V by 0 bases and J by 0 bases, and 12 bases separated the two germline ends. The CDR3 is 16 residues long. Germline V gene data show CDR1 as LGHNA and CDR2 as YSLEER. The CDR3 loop is CASSQDWQSFSYEQYF. The CDR3 nucleotides read TGCGCCAGCAGCCAAGATTGGCAGTCTTTCTCCTACGAGCAGTACTTC.

J is TRBJ2-5 and V is TRBV27; 9 nucleotides agree with TRBD1. In germline, CDR1 is MNHEY, CDR2 SMNVEV (reference sequence). This CDR3 is built from 14 residues. Unmatched junction bases numbered 6, after V lost 4 bases and J lost 6 bases. The CDR3 here is CASSSGTGWKTQYF. CDR3 sequence (DNA): TGTGCCAGCAGTTCAGGGACAGGGTGGAAGACCCAGTACTTC.